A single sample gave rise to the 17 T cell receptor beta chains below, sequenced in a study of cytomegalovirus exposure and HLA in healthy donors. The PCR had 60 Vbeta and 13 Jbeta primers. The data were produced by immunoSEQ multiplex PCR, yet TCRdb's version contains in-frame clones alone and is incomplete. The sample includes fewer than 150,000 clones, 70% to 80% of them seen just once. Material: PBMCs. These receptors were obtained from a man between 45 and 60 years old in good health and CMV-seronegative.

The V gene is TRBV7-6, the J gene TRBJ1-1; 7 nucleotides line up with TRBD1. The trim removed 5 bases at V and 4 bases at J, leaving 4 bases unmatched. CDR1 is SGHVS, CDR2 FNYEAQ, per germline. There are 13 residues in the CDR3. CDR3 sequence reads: CASSATGTTEAFF. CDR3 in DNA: TGTGCCAGCAGCGCGACAGGGACCACTGAAGCTTTCTTT.

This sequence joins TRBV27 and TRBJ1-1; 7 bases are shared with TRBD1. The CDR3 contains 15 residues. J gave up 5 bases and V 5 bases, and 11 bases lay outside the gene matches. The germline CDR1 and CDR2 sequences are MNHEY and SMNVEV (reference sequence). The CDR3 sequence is CASSPTPTGRTEAFF. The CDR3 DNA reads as TGTGCCAGCAGTCCCACCCCGACAGGGCGAACTGAAGCTTTCTTT.

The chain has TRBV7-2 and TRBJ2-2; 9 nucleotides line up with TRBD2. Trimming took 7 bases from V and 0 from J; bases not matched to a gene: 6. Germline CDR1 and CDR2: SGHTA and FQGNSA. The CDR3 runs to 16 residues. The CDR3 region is CASKGSGRANTGELFF. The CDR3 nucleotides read TGTGCCAGCAAAGGTAGCGGGAGAGCGAACACCGGGGAGCTGTTTTTT.

CDR3 DNA sequence: TGTGCCAGCGGACAGGTGAAAAACACCTTC. Its translation: CASGQVKNTF. V is TRBV28 and J is TRBJ1-2; 7 positions agree with TRBD1. Germline V lookup: CDR1 MDHEN, CDR2 SYDVKM. This CDR3 is built from 10 residues. After removal of 8 bases from V and 12 bases from J, the junction contained 6 bases not matched to a gene.

The CDR3 region is CASSPAGGPNEQYF. CDR3 bases: TGTGCCAGCAGTCCAGCGGGAGGGCCTAACGAGCAGTACTTC. The chain combines TRBV6-6 with TRBJ2-7, with 10 positions matching TRBD2. V trimming: 5 bases; J trimming: 5 bases; junction bases outside the gene matches: 6. The CDR3 runs to 14 residues. Germline CDR1 MNHNY, CDR2 SVGAGI (reference sequence).

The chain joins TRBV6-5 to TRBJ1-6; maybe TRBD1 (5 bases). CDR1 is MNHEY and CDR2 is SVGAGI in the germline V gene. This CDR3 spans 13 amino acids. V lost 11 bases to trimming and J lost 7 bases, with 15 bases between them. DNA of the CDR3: TGTGCCGCAAGCCAGGGTGGGAATTCACCCCTCCACTTT. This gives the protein CAASQGGNSPLHF.

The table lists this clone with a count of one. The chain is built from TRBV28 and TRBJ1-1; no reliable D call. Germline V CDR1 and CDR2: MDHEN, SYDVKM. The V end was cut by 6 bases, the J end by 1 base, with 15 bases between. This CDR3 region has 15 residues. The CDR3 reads CASRKNRAGNTEAFF. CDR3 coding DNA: TGTGCCAGCAGGAAAAATCGTGCGGGGAACACTGAAGCTTTCTTT.

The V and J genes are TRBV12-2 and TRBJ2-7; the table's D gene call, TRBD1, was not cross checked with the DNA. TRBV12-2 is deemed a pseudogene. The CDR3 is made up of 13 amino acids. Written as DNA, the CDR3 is TGTGCAAGTCGACGGGACAGGAGTTACGAGCAGTACTTC. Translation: CASRRDRSYEQYF.

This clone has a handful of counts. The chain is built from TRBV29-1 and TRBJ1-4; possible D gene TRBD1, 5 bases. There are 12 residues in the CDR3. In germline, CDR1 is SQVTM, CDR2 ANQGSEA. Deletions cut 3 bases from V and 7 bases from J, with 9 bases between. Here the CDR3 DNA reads TGCAGCGTTGACGGGGGTTCTGAAAAACTGTTTTTT. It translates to CSVDGGSEKLFF.

CDR3 nucleotide sequence: TGTGCCAGCAGCTTAGGCGCGGGAGGCACAGATACGCAGTATTTT. Amino acid sequence: CASSLGAGGTDTQYF. V usage is TRBV7-6 and J usage is TRBJ2-3; 7 bases map to TRBD2. The germline V gene has CDR1 SGHVS and CDR2 FNYEAQ. Unmatched junction bases numbered 2, after V lost 1 base and J lost 1 base. The CDR3 covers 15 residues.

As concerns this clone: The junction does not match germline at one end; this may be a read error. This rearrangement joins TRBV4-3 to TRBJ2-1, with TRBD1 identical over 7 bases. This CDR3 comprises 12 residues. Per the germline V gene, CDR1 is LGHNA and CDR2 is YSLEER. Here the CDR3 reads CASSQGDSLRVF. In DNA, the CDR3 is TGCGCCAGCAGCCAAGGGGACAGCCTTCGGGTCTTC.

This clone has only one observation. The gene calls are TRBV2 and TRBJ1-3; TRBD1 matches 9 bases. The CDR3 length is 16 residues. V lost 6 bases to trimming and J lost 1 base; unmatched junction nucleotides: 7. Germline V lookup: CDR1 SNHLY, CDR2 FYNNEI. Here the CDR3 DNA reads TGTGCCAGCAGCGTGGACAGGGGATATTCTGGAAACACCATATATTTT. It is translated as CASSVDRGYSGNTIYF.

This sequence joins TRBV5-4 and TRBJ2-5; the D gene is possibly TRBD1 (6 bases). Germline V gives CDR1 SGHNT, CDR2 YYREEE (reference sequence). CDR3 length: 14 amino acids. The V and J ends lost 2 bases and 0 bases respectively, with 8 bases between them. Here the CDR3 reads CASSFGQNQETQYF. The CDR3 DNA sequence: TGTGCCAGCAGCTTCGGACAGAACCAAGAGACCCAGTACTTC.

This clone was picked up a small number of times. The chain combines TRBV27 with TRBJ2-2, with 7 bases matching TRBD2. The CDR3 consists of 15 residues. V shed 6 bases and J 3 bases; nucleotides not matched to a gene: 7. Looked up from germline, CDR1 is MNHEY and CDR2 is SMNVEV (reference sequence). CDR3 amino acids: CASSWTRSDTGELFF. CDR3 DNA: TGTGCCAGCAGCTGGACTAGAAGCGACACCGGGGAGCTGTTTTTT.

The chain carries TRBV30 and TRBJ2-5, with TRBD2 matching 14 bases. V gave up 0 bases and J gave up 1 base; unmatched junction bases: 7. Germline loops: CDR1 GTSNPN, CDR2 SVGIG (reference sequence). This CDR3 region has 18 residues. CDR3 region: CAWSVRRLAGGSQETQYF. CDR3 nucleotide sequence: TGTGCCTGGAGTGTAAGGAGACTAGCGGGAGGGAGCCAAGAGACCCAGTACTTC.

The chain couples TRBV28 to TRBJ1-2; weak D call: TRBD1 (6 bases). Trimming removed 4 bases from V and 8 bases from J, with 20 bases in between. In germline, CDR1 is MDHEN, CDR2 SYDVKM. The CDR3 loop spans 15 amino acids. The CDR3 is CASSSSSRGAHGYTF. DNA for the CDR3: TGTGCCAGCAGTTCAAGTAGTCGGGGGGCCCACGGCTACACCTTC.

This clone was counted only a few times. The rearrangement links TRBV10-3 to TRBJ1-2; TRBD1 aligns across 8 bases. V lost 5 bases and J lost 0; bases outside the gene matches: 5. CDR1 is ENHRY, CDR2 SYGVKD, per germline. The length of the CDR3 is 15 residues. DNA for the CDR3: TGTGCCATCAGTTCAGACAGGGGATCTAACTATGGCTACACCTTC. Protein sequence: CAISSDRGSNYGYTF.